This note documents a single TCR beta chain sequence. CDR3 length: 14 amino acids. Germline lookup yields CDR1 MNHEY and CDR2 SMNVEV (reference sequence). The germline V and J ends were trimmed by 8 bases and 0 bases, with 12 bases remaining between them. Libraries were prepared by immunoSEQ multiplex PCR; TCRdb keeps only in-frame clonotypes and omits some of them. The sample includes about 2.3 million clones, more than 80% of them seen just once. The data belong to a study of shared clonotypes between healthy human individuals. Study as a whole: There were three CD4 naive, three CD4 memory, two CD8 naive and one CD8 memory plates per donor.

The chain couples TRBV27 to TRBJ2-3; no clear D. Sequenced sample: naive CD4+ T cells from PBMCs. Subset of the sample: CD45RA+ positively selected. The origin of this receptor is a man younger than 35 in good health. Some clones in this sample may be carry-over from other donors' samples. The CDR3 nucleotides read TGTGCCAGCTTCCGACTGGGTAGCACAGATACGCAGTATTTT. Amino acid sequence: CASFRLGSTDTQYF.